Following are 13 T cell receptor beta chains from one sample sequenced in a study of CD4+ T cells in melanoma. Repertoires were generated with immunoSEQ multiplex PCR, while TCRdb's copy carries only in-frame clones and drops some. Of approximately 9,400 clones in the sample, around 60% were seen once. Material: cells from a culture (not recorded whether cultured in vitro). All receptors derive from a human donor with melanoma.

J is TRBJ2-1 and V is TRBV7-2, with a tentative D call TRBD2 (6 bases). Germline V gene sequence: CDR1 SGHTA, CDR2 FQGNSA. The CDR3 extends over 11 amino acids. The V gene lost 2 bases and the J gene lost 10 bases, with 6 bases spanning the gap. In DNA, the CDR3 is TGTGCCAGCAGCTTACGGGGGGAGCAGTTCTTC. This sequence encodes CASSLRGEQFF.

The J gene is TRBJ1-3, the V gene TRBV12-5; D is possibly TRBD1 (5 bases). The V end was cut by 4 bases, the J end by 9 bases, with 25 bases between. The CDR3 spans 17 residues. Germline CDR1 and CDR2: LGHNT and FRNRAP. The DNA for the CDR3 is TGTGCTAGTGGTTCTACAGACAGCATCGGTTCTAGAAGCACCATATATTTT. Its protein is CASGSTDSIGSRSTIYF.

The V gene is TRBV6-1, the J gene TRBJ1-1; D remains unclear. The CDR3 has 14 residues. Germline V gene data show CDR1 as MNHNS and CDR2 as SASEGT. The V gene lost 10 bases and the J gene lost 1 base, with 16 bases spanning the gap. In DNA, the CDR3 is TGTGCCACCGTAATTGGGAGGGCGAACACTGAAGCTTTCTTT. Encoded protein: CATVIGRANTEAFF.

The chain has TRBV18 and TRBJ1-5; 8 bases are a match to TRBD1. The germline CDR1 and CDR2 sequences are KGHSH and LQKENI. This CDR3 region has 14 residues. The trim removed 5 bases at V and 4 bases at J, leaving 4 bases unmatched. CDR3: CASSRDRKNQPQHF. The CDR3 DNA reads TGTGCCAGCTCAAGGGACAGGAAAAATCAGCCCCAGCATTTT.

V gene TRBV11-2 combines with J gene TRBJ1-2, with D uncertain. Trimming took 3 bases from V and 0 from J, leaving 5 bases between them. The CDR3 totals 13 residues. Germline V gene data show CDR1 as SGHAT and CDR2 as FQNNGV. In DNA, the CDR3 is TGTGCCAGCAGCTTTTTGGCTAACTATGGCTACACCTTC. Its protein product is CASSFLANYGYTF.

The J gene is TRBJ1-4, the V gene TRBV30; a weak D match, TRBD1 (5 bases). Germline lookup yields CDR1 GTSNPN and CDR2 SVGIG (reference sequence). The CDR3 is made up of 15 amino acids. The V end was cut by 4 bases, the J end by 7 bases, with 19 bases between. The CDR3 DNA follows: TGTGCCTGGAAAAGAGGGACCCCCAAGGGTGAAAAACTGTTTTTT. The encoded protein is CAWKRGTPKGEKLFF.

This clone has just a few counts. The CDR3 nucleotides are TGTGCCACCAGCAGAGATCTTCGGGGGGCGCGCAGGTACGAGCAGTACTTC. Protein product: CATSRDLRGARRYEQYF. This chain links TRBV15 with TRBJ2-7, with D tentatively TRBD2 (7 bases). V was pared by 0 bases and J by 4 bases, with 19 bases between. Per germline, CDR1 LNHNV and CDR2 YYDKDF (reference sequence). The CDR3 totals 17 residues. Variable domain in full (rest from reference TRBV15 and TRBJ2-7): DAMVIQNPRYQVTQFGKPVTLSCSQTLNHNVMYWYQQKSSQAPKLLFHYYDKDFNNEADTPDNFQSRRPNTSFCFLDIRSPGLGDTAMYLCATSRDLRGARRYEQYFGPGTRLTVT.

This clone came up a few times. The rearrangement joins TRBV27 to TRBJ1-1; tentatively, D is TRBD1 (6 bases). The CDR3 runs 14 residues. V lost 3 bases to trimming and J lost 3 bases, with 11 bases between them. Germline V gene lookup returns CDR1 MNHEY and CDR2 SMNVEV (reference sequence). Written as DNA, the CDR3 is TGTGCCAGCAGTTTTTCGTCAGGGGACACTGAAGCTTTCTTT. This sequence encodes CASSFSSGDTEAFF.

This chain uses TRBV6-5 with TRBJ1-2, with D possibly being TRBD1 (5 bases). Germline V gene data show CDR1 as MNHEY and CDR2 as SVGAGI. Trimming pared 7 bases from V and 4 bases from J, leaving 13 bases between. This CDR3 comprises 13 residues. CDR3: CASTHGGTYGYTF. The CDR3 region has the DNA TGTGCCAGCACCCATGGGGGTACCTATGGCTACACCTTC.

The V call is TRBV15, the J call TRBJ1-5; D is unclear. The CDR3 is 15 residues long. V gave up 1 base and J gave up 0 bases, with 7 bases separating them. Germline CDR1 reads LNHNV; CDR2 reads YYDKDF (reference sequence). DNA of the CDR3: TGTGCCACCAGCAGAGGCGGGAATAGCAATCAGCCCCAGCATTTT. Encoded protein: CATSRGGNSNQPQHF.

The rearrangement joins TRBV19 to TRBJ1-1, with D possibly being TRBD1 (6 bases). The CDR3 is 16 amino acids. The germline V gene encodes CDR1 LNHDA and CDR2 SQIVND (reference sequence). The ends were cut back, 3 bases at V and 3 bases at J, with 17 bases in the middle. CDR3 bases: TGTGCCAGTAGTATGCGCCTGGGGAGGGGGGACACTGAAGCTTTCTTT. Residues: CASSMRLGRGDTEAFF.

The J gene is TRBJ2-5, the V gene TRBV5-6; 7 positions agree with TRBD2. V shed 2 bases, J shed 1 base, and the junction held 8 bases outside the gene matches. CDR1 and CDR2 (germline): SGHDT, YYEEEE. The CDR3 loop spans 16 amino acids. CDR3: CASSFSRDYLQETQYF. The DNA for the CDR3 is TGTGCCAGCAGCTTTTCCCGGGACTACCTCCAAGAGACCCAGTACTTC.

CDR3 in DNA: TGCAGCGTTGTCTTTGGGTCAGGGGTCTACGAGCAGTACTTC. Its protein product is CSVVFGSGVYEQYF. This chain uses TRBV29-1 with TRBJ2-7; a possible D gene is TRBD1 (6 bases). The CDR3 extends over 14 amino acids. Germline-derived CDR1 and CDR2 are SQVTM and ANQGSEA. V lost 4 bases, J lost 3 bases, and 16 bases lay in between.